The 21 T cell receptor beta chains in this list originate from one sample, sequenced in a study of beta chain features in type 1 diabetes. Expressed TCRB transcripts were sequenced because the isolated RNA had all been reverse transcribed beforehand. Clones were sequenced by immunoSEQ multiplex PCR, and TCRdb holds only the in-frame ones, with some missing. The table includes roughly 140,000 clones, roughly 48% detected once. Source material: Tregs from blood. The receptors shown here come from a young man in good health.

This clone was seen more than once but under ten times. The rearrangement joins TRBV4-2 to TRBJ2-3, with D possibly TRBD2 on 7 matching bases. V lost 0 bases and J lost 11, with 21 bases in between. The CDR3 is 16 amino acids. Germline V gene data show CDR1 as LGHNA and CDR2 as YNFKEQ. DNA for the CDR3: TGTGCCAGCAGCCAAGATCGTAGGGGGGGCCTTAGTGAGCAGTATTTT. Translating it yields CASSQDRRGGLSEQYF.

Details on this clone: Compared with germline, one end of the junction differs, possibly owing to a read error. The chain uses TRBV7-2 and TRBJ2-1; 15 bases agree with TRBD2. Germline V gene data show CDR1 as SGHTA and CDR2 as FQGNSA. This CDR3 is built from 15 residues. The DNA of the CDR3 is TGTGCCAGCAGCCCGGGGACTAGCGGGAGGTCCCGGGCGGTCTTC. This codes for CASSPGTSGRSRAVF.

A few counts support this clone. The chain carries TRBV29-1 and TRBJ2-1; TRBD1 matches 8 bases. The V and J ends lost 6 bases and 7 bases, in that order; junction bases with no gene match: 11. This CDR3 is 14 amino acids long. Per germline, CDR1 SQVTM and CDR2 ANQGSEA. This CDR3 reads CSVARWDRSNEQFF. CDR3 DNA: TGCAGCGTCGCGAGGTGGGACAGGAGTAATGAGCAGTTCTTC.

The chain joins TRBV25-1 to TRBJ2-7, with 7 bases matching TRBD1. Germline CDR1 and CDR2: MGHDK and SYGVNS. This CDR3 is built from 14 residues. Trimming at V came to 1 base and at J to 12 bases, leaving 12 bases not matched to a gene. As DNA, the CDR3 is TGTGCCAGCAGTGAATGGAACAGGGGCCCTTTCTTGTACTTC. This encodes CASSEWNRGPFLYF.

V gene TRBV5-1 combines with J gene TRBJ2-1; D gene unclear. The V gene lost 0 bases and the J gene lost 7 bases, with 2 bases spanning the gap. CDR3 size: 11 residues. Per germline, CDR1 SGHRS and CDR2 YFSETQ. The CDR3 loop reads CASSLANEQFF. In nucleotides, the CDR3 is TGCGCCAGCAGCTTGGCAAATGAGCAGTTCTTC.

This clone was counted a few times. This chain links TRBV7-9 with TRBJ1-4; D is unclear. The CDR3 length is 14 residues. Germline values: CDR1 SEHNR, CDR2 FQNEAQ (reference sequence). V was clipped by 3 bases and J by 8 bases, with 13 bases between them. The CDR3 DNA reads as TGTGCCAGCAGCTTCCGAGGAGTTAAGGAAAAACTGTTTTTT. The encoded protein is CASSFRGVKEKLFF. The whole variable domain, filled in from reference TRBV7-9 and TRBJ1-4, reads DTGVSQNPRHKITKRGQNVTFRCDPISEHNRLYWYRQTLGQGPEFLTYFQNEAQLEKSRLLSDRFSAERPKGSFSTLEIQRTEQGDSAMYLCASSFRGVKEKLFFGSGTQLSVL.

This chain links TRBV18 with TRBJ1-2, with D unclear. V was clipped by 1 base and J by 4 bases, with 16 bases between them. Germline V gene lookup returns CDR1 KGHSH and CDR2 LQKENI. The CDR3 totals 16 residues. As DNA, the CDR3 is TGTGCCAGCTCACCACGGAACACGAAATCGGGCTATGGCTACACCTTC. The encoded protein is CASSPRNTKSGYGYTF. The full variable domain, rest sourced from reference TRBV18 and TRBJ1-2, is NAGVMQNPRHLVRRRGQEARLRCSPMKGHSHVYWYRQLPEEGLKFMVYLQKENIIDESGMPKERFSAEFPKEGPSILRIQQVVRGDSAAYFCASSPRNTKSGYGYTFGSGTRLTVV.

CDR3 in amino acids: CSVPTSRPGELFF. The DNA of the CDR3 is TGCAGCGTTCCGACTAGCCGGCCCGGGGAGCTGTTTTTT. The chain links TRBV29-1 to TRBJ2-2; 7 positions match TRBD2. The V segment lost 5 bases and the J segment 6 bases; nucleotides outside the gene matches: 6. CDR1 SQVTM and CDR2 ANQGSEA come from the germline V gene. CDR3 size: 13 residues.

V gene TRBV7-9 combines with J gene TRBJ2-7; 12 positions match TRBD2. J gave up 6 bases and V 6 bases, and 6 bases lay outside the gene matches. Germline V gene data show CDR1 as SEHNR and CDR2 as FQNEAQ (reference sequence). CDR3 length: 14 residues. CDR3 DNA sequence: TGTGCCAGCAGTCTACTAGCGGGAGGACGCGAGCAGTACTTC. It specifies CASSLLAGGREQYF.

The rearrangement joins TRBV11-2 to TRBJ2-2; 13 nucleotides match TRBD2. V trimming: 5 bases; J trimming: 8 bases; junction bases outside the gene matches: 11. Germline V CDR1 and CDR2: SGHAT, FQNNGV. The CDR3 is 17 residues long. In DNA form, the CDR3 reads TGTGCCAGCAGCCGGGTCCCGGGACTAGCGGGGACTGGGGAGCTGTTTTTT. Translated: CASSRVPGLAGTGELFF.

The chain has TRBV7-3 and TRBJ1-2, with D unresolved. This CDR3 contains 13 residues. The V gene lost 3 bases and the J gene lost 2 bases, with 7 bases spanning the gap. Germline loops: CDR1 SGHTA, CDR2 FQGTGA. The CDR3 sequence is CASSLTPNYGYTF. Written as DNA, the CDR3 is TGTGCCAGCAGCTTGACACCCAACTATGGCTACACCTTC.

This clone occurred a few times. The chain is built from TRBV7-8 and TRBJ2-2; the match to TRBD1 covers 7 bases. The germline CDR1 and CDR2 sequences are SGHVS and FQNEAQ. Losses at the gene ends were 2 bases for V and 4 bases for J; bases not matched to a gene: 13. This CDR3 has 18 residues. The CDR3 DNA follows: TGTGCCAGCAGCTTATCGGCCTCCGGCAGGGGGATCACCGGGGAGCTGTTTTTT. It encodes CASSLSASGRGITGELFF. The full variable domain, rest sourced from reference TRBV7-8 and TRBJ2-2, is GAGVSQSPRYKVAKRGQDVALRCDPISGHVSLFWYQQALGQGPEFLTYFQNEAQLDKSGLPSDRFFAERPEGSVSTLKIQRTQQEDSAVYLCASSLSASGRGITGELFFGEGSRLTVL.

The chain carries TRBV7-2 and TRBJ1-5; tentative D call: TRBD1 (5 bases). Deletions cut 2 bases from V and 6 bases from J, with 8 bases between. The CDR3 totals 13 residues. Germline loops: CDR1 SGHTA, CDR2 FQGNSA. For the CDR3, the DNA is TGTGCCAGCAGCTTACAGGGAACTCAGCCCCAGCATTTT. Translation gives CASSLQGTQPQHF. Variable domain in full (rest from reference TRBV7-2 and TRBJ1-5): GAGVSQSPSNKVTEKGKDVELRCDPISGHTALYWYRQSLGQGLEFLIYFQGNSAPDKSGLPSDRFSAERTGGSVSTLTIQRTQQEDSAVYLCASSLQGTQPQHFGDGTRLSIL.

The chain carries TRBV25-1 and TRBJ1-6; 8 nucleotides match TRBD1. V lost 3 bases to trimming and J lost 9 bases; unmatched junction nucleotides: 4. Per the germline V gene, CDR1 is MGHDK and CDR2 is SYGVNS. CDR3 length equals 14 residues. CDR3 in amino acids: CASSDQGAISPLHF. The CDR3 DNA follows: TGTGCCAGCAGTGATCAGGGGGCGATTTCACCCCTCCACTTT.

The chain joins TRBV18 to TRBJ2-7; D possibly corresponds to TRBD2 (5 bases). V lost 2 bases and J lost 0, with 14 bases in between. The CDR3 has 16 amino acids. Germline CDR1 KGHSH, CDR2 LQKENI. CDR3 DNA: TGTGCCAGCTCACCATCTATGCGGGTCGACTCCTACGAGCAGTACTTC. This translates into CASSPSMRVDSYEQYF.

This clone was seen a handful of times. V and J are TRBV29-1 and TRBJ2-1, with TRBD2 as a possible D gene (5 bases). Germline CDR1 SQVTM, CDR2 ANQGSEA. V was cut by 2 bases and J by 7 bases, with 6 bases left in between. The CDR3 covers 11 residues. The CDR3 DNA is TGCAGCGTTGAATCGGGAAATGAGCAGTTCTTC. It translates to CSVESGNEQFF.

The V and J genes are TRBV5-1 and TRBJ1-4; 9 nucleotides align to TRBD1. The CDR3 covers 14 residues. CDR1 and CDR2 (germline): SGHRS, YFSETQ. The V and J ends lost 4 bases and 8 bases, in that order; junction bases with no gene match: 6. CDR3 coding DNA: TGCGCCAGCAGCGGGACAGGGAGGCGAGAAAAACTGTTTTTT. Amino acid sequence: CASSGTGRREKLFF.

The chain is built from TRBV6-6 and TRBJ1-6; D is unresolved. Germline V CDR1 and CDR2: MNHNY, SVGAGI (reference sequence). CDR3 size: 13 residues. V shed 2 bases and J shed 8 bases, with 7 bases lying between them. The CDR3 region has the DNA TGTGCCAGCAGTTACCTATTTGATTCACCCCTCCACTTT. Protein: CASSYLFDSPLHF.

This clone came up a few times. The rearrangement links TRBV10-3 to TRBJ2-3, with D tentatively TRBD1 (5 bases). The CDR3 covers 12 residues. CDR1 and CDR2 (germline): ENHRY, SYGVKD. V shed 8 bases and J shed 2 bases, with 8 bases lying between them. CDR3 amino acids: CAISRDTDTQYF. In DNA, the CDR3 is TGTGCCATCTCCAGGGACACAGATACGCAGTATTTT.

The rearrangement links TRBV4-3 to TRBJ2-7; D is unresolved. Germline values: CDR1 LGHNA, CDR2 YSLEER. Trimming cost V 1 base and J 0 bases, with 19 bases left between them. The CDR3 is made up of 18 amino acids. CDR3 region: CASSQGPLTRKSSYEQYF. CDR3 coding DNA: TGCGCCAGCAGCCAAGGTCCCCTTACGCGGAAGAGCTCCTACGAGCAGTACTTC.

This clone was observed a few times. The chain joins TRBV6-6 to TRBJ2-1, with no clear D. The CDR3 is 12 residues long. In germline, CDR1 is MNHNY, CDR2 SVGAGI (reference sequence). Trimming pared 5 bases from V and 7 bases from J, leaving 9 bases between. This chain's CDR3 is CASSPQTNEQFF. The CDR3, as DNA: TGTGCCAGCAGTCCACAGACGAATGAGCAGTTCTTC.